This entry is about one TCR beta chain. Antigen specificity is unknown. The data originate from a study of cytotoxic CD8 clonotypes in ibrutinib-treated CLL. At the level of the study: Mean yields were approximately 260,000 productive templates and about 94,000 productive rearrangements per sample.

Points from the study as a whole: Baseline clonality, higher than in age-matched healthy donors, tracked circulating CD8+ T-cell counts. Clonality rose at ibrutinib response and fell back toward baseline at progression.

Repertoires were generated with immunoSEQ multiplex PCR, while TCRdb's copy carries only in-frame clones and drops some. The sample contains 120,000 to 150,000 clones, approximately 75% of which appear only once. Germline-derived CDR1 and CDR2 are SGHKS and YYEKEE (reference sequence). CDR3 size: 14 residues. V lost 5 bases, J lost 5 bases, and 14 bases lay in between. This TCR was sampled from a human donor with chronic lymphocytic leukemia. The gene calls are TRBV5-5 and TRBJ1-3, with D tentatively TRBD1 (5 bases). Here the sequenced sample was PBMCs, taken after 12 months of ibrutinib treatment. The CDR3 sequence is CASRGTGQRNTIYF. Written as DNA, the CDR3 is TGTGCCAGCAGGGGGACGGGGCAGCGAAACACCATATATTTT.